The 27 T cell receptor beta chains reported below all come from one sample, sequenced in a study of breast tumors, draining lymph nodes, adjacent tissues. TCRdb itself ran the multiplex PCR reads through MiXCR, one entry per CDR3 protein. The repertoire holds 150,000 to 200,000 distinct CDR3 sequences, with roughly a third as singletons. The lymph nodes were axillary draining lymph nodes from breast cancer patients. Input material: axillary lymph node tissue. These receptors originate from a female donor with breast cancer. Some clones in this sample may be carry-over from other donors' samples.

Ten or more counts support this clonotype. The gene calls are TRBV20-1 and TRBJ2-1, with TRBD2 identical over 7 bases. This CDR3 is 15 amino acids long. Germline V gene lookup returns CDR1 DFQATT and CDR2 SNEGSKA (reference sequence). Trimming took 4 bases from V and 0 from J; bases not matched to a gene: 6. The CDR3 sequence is CSAIQAGRSYNEQFF. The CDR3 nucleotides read TGCAGTGCTATTCAAGCGGGGCGCTCCTACAATGAGCAGTTCTTC.

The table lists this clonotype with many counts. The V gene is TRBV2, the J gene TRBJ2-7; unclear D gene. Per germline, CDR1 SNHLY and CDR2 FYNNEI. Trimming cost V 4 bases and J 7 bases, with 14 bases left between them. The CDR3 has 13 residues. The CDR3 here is CASSGTEFGEQYF. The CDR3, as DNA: TGTGCCAGCAGTGGAACAGAGTTTGGTGAGCAGTACTTC.

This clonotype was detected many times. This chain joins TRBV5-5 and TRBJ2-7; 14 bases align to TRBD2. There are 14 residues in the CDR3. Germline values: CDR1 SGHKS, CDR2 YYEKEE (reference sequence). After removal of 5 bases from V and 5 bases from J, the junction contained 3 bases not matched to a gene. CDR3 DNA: TGTGCCAGCAGGACTAGCGGGAGGGCCAACGAGCAGTACTTC. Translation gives CASRTSGRANEQYF.

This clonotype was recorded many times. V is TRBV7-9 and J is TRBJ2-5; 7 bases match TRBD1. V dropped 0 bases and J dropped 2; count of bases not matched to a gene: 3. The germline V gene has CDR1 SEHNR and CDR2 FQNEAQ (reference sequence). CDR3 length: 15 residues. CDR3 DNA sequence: TGTGCCAGCAGCTTAGCTCAGGGACAGCAAGAGACCCAGTACTTC. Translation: CASSLAQGQQETQYF. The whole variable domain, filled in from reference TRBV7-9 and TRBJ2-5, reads DTGVSQNPRHKITKRGQNVTFRCDPISEHNRLYWYRQTLGQGPEFLTYFQNEAQLEKSRLLSDRFSAERPKGSFSTLEIQRTEQGDSAMYLCASSLAQGQQETQYFGPGTRLLVL.

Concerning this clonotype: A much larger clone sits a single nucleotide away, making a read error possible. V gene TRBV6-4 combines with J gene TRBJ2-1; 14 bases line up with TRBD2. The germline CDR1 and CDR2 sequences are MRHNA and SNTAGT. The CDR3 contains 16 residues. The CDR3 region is CASSHSGLAGGTRQFF. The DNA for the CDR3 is TGTGCCAGCAGTCACTCAGGACTAGCGGGGGGTACGAGGCAGTTCTTC.

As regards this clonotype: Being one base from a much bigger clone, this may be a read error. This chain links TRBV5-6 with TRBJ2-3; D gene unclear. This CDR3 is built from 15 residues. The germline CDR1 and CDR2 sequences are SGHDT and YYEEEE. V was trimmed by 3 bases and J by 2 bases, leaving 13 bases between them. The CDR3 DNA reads TGTGCCAGCAGCTGGGGTATGGGAACCACAGATACGCAGTATTTT. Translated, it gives CASSWGMGTTDTQYF.

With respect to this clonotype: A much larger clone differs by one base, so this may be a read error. Here the CDR3 reads CASSHDGTDYGYTF. CDR3 nucleotides: TGTGCCAGCAGTCACGACGGGACGGACTATGGCTACACCTTC. The J gene is TRBJ1-2, the V gene TRBV6-5; D is possibly TRBD1 (5 bases). Trimming removed 5 bases at V and 3 bases at J, with 13 bases between. The length of the CDR3 is 14 residues. Germline values: CDR1 MNHEY, CDR2 SVGAGI.

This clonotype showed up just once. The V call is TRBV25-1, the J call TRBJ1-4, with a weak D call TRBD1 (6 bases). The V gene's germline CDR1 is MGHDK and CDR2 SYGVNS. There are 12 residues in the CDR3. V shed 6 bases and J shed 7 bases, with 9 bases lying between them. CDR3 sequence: CASRRGAEKLFF. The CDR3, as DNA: TGTGCCAGCAGGCGGGGGGCTGAAAAACTGTTTTTT.

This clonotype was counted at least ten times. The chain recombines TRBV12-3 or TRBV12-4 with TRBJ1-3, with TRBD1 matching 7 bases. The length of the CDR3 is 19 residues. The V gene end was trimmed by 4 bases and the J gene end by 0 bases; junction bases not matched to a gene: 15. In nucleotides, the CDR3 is TGTGCCAGCAGTTCTTCCCCCTGGACAGGAACATTCTCTGGAAACACCATATATTTT. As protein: CASSSSPWTGTFSGNTIYF.

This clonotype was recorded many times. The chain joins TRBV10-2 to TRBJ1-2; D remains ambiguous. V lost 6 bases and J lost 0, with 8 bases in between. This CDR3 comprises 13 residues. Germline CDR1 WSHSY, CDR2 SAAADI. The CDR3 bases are TGCGCCAGCAGGAGCCCAGCTAACTATGGCTACACCTTC. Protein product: CASRSPANYGYTF.

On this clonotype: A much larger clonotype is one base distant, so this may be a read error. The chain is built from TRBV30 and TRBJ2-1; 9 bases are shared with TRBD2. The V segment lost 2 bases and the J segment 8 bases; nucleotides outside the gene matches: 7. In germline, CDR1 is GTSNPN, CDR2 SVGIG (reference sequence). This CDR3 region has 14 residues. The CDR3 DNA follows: TGTGCCTGGAGTAGGGGACTAGCAGGGGATGAGCAGTTCTTC. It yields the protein CAWSRGLAGDEQFF. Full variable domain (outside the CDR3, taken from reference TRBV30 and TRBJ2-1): SQTIHQWPATLVQPVGSPLSLECTVEGTSNPNLYWYRQAAGRGLQLLFYSVGIGQISSEVPQNLSASRPQDRQFILSSKKLLLSDSGFYLCAWSRGLAGDEQFFGPGTRLTVL.

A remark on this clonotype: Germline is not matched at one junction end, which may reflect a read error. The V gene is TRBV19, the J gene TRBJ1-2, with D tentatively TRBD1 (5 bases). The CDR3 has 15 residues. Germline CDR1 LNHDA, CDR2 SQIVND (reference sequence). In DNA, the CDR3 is TGTGCCAGTAAAATACCGGGACGGCTTAACTATGACTACACCTTC. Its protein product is CASKIPGRLNYDYTF.

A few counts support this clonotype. The CDR3 DNA reads TGTGCCAGCATGGAAGGGGGCCCATTTCCCCTTAATGAAAAACTGTTTTTT. Encoded protein: CASMEGGPFPLNEKLFF. This chain links TRBV6-2 or TRBV6-3 with TRBJ1-4, with 7 bases fitting TRBD1. CDR1 MNHEY and CDR2 SVGEGT come from the germline V gene. V gave up 7 bases and J gave up 4 bases; unmatched junction bases: 15. This CDR3 contains 17 residues.

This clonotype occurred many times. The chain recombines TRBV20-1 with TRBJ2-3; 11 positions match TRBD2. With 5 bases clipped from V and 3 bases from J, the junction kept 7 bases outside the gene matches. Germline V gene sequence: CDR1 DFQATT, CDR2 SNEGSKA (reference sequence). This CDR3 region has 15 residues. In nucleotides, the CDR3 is TGCAGTGCTGGGGGACTAGCGGTGGGAACAGATACGCAGTATTTT. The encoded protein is CSAGGLAVGTDTQYF.

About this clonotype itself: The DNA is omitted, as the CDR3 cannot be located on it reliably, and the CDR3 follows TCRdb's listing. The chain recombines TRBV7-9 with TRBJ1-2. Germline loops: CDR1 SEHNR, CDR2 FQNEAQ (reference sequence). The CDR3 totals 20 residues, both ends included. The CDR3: CASSIYLCSVLPRENYGYTF.

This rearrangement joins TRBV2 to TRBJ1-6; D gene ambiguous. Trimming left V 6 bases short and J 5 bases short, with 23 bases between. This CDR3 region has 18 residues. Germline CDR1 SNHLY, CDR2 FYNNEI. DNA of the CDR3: TGTGCCAGCAGGGAGTCCAGCGGGAGTATCACAGATAATTCACCCCTCCACTTT. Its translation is CASRESSGSITDNSPLHF.

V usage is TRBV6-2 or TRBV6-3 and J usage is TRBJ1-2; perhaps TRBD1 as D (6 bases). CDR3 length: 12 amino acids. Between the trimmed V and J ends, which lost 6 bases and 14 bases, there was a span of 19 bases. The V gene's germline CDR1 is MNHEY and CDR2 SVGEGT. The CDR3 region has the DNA TGTGCCAGCAGCAGACAGGCACCCCTTTATACCTTC. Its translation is CASSRQAPLYTF.

This CDR3 reads CASSQRTSVSSYEQYF. CDR3 DNA sequence: TGTGCCAGCAGCCAGCGGACTAGCGTGAGTTCCTACGAGCAGTACTTC. This chain connects TRBV3-1 to TRBJ2-7; 9 positions agree with TRBD2. The V gene end was trimmed by 3 bases and the J gene end by 1 base; junction bases not matched to a gene: 7. The CDR3 extends over 16 amino acids. In germline, CDR1 is LGHDT, CDR2 YNNKEL (reference sequence).

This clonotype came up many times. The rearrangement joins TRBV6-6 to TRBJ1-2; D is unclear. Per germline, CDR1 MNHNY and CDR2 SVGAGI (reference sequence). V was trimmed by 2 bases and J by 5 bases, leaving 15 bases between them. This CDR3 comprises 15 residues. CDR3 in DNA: TGTGCCAGCAGTTACCTCGTACAAGAGAGGTATGGCTACACCTTC. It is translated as CASSYLVQERYGYTF.

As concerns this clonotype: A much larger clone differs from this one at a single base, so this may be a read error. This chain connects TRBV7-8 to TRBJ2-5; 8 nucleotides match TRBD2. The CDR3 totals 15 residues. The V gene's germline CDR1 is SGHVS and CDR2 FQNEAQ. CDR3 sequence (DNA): TGTGCCAGCAGCCATCTAACAGCGGGGGCGGAGACCCAGCACTTC. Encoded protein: CASSHLTAGAETQHF.

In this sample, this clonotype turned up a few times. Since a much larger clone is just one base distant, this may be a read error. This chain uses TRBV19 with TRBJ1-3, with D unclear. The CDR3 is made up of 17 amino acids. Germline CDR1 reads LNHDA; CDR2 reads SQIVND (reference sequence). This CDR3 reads CASSPTYGLYSGNTISF. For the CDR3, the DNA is TGTGCCAGTAGTCCCACGTACGGGCTTTACTCTGGAAACACCATATCTTTT.

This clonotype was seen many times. The chain's CDR3 is CASSQGPSGNTGELFF. The CDR3 region has the DNA TGTGCCAGCAGCCAAGGTCCTAGCGGGAACACCGGGGAGCTGTTTTTT. The V call is TRBV3-1, the J call TRBJ2-2, with TRBD2 identical over 7 bases. This CDR3 spans 16 amino acids. CDR1 and CDR2 from the germline V gene are LGHDT and YNNKEL (reference sequence). The J segment lost 1 base and the V segment lost 1 base, leaving 3 bases of the junction unmatched. Filled out from reference TRBV3-1 and TRBJ2-2, the complete variable domain reads DTAVSQTPKYLVTQMGNDKSIKCEQNLGHDTMYWYKQDSKKFLKIMFSYNNKELIINETVPNRFSPKSPDKAHLNLHINSLELGDSAVYFCASSQGPSGNTGELFFGEGSRLTVL.

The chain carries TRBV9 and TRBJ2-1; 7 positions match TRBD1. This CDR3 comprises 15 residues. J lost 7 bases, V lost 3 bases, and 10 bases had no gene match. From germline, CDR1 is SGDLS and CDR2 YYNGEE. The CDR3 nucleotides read TGTGCCAGCAGCGGAGGGACAGTGAGGAGGAATGAGCAGTTCTTC. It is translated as CASSGGTVRRNEQFF.

The CDR3 loop reads CASSLLGAGGPTGELFF. CDR3 bases: TGTGCCAGCAGTTTATTGGGAGCGGGGGGACCCACCGGGGAGCTGTTTTTT. This chain connects TRBV27 to TRBJ2-2, with 9 nucleotides matching TRBD2. V lost 1 base, J lost 4 bases, and 7 bases stayed unmatched. Per germline, CDR1 MNHEY and CDR2 SMNVEV (reference sequence). The CDR3 consists of 17 residues.

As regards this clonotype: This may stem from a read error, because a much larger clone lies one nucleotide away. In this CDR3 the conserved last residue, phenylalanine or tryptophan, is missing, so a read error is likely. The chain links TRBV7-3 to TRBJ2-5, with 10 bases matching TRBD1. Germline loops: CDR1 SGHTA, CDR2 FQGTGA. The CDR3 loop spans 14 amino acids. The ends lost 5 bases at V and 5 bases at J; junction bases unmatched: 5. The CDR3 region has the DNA TGTGCCAGCAGCCTCGGGACAGGGGCCGAGACCCAGTACCTC. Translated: CASSLGTGAETQYL.

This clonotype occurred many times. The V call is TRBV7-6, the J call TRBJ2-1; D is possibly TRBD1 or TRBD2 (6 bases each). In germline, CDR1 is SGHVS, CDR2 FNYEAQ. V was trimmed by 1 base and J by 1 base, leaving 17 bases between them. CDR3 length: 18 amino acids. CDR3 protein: CASSLEGLGAGSYNEQFF. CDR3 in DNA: TGTGCCAGCAGCTTAGAAGGCTTGGGGGCGGGATCCTACAATGAGCAGTTCTTC.

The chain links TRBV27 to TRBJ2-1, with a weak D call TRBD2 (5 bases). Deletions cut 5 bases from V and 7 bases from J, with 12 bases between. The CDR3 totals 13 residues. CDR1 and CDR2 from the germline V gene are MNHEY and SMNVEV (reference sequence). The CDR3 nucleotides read TGTGCCAGCAGTCCAACTAGTTCTAATGAGCAGTTCTTC. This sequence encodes CASSPTSSNEQFF.